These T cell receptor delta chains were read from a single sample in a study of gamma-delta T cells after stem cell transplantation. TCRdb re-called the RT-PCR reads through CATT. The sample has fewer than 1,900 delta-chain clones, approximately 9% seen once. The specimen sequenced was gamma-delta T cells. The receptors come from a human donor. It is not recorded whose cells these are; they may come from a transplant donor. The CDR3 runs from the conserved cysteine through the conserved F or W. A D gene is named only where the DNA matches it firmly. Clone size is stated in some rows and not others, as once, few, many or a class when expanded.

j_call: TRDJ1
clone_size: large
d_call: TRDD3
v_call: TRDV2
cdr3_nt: TGTGCCTGTGACACCGTAACCCTACTGGGGATCAACACCGATAAACTCATCTTT
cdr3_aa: CACDTVTLLGINTDKLIF

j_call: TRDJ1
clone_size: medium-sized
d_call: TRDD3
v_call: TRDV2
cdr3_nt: TGTGCCTGTGACACCTTACTGGGGGGCACCCACACCGATAAACTCATCTTT
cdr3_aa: CACDTLLGGTHTDKLIF

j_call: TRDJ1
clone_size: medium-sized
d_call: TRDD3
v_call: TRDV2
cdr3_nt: TGTGCCTGTGACTCTCTGAATGGGGGATACTCGTACACCGATAAACTCATCTTT
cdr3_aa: CACDSLNGGYSYTDKLIF

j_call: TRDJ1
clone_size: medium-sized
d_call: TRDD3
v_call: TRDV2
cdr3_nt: TGTGCCTGTGACACTGTGGGGGATAAGGGCGGCGATAAACTCATCTTT
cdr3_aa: CACDTVGDKGGDKLIF

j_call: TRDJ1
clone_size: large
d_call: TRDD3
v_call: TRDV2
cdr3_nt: TGTGCCTGTGACACCGTACTGTCTGGGGGATACGAGTACACCGATAAACTCATCTTT
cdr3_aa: CACDTVLSGGYEYTDKLIF

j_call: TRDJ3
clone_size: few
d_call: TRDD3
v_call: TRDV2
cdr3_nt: TGTGCCTGTGACACCGGGACTGGGGGATACGCTACCTGGGACACCCGACAGATGTTTTTC
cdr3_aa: CACDTGTGGYATWDTRQMFF

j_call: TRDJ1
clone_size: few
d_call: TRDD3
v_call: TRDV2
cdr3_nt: TGTGCCTGTGACTTACTGGGGGCCTTCACCGATAAACTCATCTTT
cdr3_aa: CACDLLGAFTDKLIF

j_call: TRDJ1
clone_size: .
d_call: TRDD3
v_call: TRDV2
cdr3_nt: TGTGCCTGTGACCCCGTACTGGGGGATCCATTAGGATACACCGATAAACTCATCTTT
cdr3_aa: CACDPVLGDPLGYTDKLIF

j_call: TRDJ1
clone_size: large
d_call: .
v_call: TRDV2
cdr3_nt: TGTGCCTGTGACACTGTAGGGGATCCGTACACCGATAAACTCATCTTT
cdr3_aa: CACDTVGDPYTDKLIF

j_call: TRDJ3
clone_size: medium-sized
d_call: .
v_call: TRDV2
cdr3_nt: TGTGCCTGTGACACCGGTACCCCAAGCTCCTGGGACACCCGACAGATGTTTTTC
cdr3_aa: CACDTGTPSSWDTRQMFF

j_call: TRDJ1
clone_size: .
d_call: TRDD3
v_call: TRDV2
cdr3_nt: TGTGCCTGTCACACCGTACGTACCCTGGGGGAAGCTGGTGAACACAACGATAAACTCATCTTT
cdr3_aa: CACHTVRTLGEAGEHNDKLIF

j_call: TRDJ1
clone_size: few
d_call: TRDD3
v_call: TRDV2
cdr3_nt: TGTGCCCGTGACATACTCTTGGGGGATACCCTAAAAAGCCCTACCGATAAACTCATCTTT
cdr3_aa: CARDILLGDTLKSPTDKLIF

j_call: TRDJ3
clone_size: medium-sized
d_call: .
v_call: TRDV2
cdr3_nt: TGTGCCTGTGACACCGGGGGGTCCGTTACCTGGGACACCCGACAGATGTTTTTC
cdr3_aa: CACDTGGSVTWDTRQMFF

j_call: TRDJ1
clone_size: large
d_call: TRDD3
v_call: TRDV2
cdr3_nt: TGTGCCTGTGACAATATACTGGGGGATACCGGGCCCGATAAACTCATCTTT
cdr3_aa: CACDNILGDTGPDKLIF

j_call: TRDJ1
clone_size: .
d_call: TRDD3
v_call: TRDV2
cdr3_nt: TGTGCCTGTGACAGTCTAGTACTGGGGGATAATAATGCCCCCTACACCGATAAACTCATCTTT
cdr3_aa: CACDSLVLGDNNAPYTDKLIF

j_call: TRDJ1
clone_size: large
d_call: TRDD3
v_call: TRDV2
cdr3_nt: TGTGCCTGTGACACCGTGGGTGGATACGGCGATAAACTCATCTTT
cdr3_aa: CACDTVGGYGDKLIF

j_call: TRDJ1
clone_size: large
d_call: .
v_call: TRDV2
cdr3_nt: TGTGCCTGTGACACCGTCTGGGGACGGGGCGATAAACTCATCTTT
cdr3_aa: CACDTVWGRGDKLIF

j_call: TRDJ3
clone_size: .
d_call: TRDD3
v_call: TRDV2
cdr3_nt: TGTGCCTGTGACCCGATACTGGGGGATACACCTACTTCACCCTGGGACACCCGGCAGATGTTCTTC
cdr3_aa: CACDPILGDTPTSPWDTRQMFF

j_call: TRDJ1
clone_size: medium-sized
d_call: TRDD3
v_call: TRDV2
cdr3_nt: TGTGCCTGTCTCTCGCTGGGGATACCCGATAAACTCATCTTT
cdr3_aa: CACLSLGIPDKLIF

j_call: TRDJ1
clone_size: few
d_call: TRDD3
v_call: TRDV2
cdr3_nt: TGTGCCTGTGATTTACTGGGGGCTACCTATAAACTCATCTTT
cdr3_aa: CACDLLGATYKLIF

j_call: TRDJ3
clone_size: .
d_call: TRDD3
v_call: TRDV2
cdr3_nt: TGTGCCTGTGACACCGGGACTGGGGGATACACTGGGTCCCGGGACACCCGACAGATGTTTTTC
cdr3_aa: CACDTGTGGYTGSRDTRQMFF

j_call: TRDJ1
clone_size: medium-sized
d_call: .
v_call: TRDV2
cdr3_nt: TGTGCCTGTGACACCCTTAAGGGGGGGACGGAACGCTACACCGATAAACTCATCTTT
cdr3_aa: CACDTLKGGTERYTDKLIF

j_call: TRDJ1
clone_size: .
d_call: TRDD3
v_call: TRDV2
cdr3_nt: TGTGCCTGTGACACCGTGGATGGATACGGCGATAAACTCATCTTC
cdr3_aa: CACDTVDGYGDKLIF

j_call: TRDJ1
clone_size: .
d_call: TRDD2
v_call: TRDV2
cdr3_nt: TGTGCCTGTGACACCGTACGGCCTCTTCCTACGTCGGGGATGCAGGAGTACACCGATAAACTCATCTTT
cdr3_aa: CACDTVRPLPTSGMQEYTDKLIF

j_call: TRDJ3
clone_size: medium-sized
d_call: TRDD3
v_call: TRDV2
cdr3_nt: TGTGCCTGTGACACCGGGTGGTGGGGGATACGCAGAGACACCCGACAGATGTTTTTC
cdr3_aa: CACDTGWWGIRRDTRQMFF

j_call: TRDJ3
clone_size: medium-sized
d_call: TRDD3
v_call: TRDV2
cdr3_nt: TGTGCCTGTGACACTGCTCTGGGGGGATACCCAAGCTCCTGGGACACCCGACAGATGTTTTTC
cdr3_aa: CACDTALGGYPSSWDTRQMFF

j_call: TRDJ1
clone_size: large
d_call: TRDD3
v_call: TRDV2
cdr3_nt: TGTGCCTGTGACCTACTCTCTGGGGGATCCGCCACCGATAAACTCATCTTT
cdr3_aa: CACDLLSGGSATDKLIF

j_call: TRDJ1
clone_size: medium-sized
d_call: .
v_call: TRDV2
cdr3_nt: TGTGCCTGTGACTCAATAGCTGCCTACACCGATAAACTCATCTTT
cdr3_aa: CACDSIAAYTDKLIF

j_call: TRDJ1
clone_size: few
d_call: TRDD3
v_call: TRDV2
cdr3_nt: TGTGCCTGTGACACCCTGGGGGATACGACCGATAAACTCATCTTT
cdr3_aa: CACDTLGDTTDKLIF

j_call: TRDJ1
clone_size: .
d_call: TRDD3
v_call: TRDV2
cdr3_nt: TGTGCCTGTGACGAACTTACTGGGGGCCACTTCGATAAACTCATCTTT
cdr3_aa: CACDELTGGHFDKLIF

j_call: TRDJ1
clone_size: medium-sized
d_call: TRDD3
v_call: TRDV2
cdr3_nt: TGTGCCTGTGACACCGTTTTTTCGAATAATAGGGGGATCCGAACTAACGATAAACTCATCTTT
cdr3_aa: CACDTVFSNNRGIRTNDKLIF

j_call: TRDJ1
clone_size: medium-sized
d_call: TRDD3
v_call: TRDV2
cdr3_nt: TGTGCCTGTGACACCGTTTCCACTTCTGGGGGTCCTTCGTACACCGATAAACTCATCTTT
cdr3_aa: CACDTVSTSGGPSYTDKLIF

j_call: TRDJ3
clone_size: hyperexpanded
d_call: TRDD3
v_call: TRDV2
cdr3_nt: TGTGCCTGTGACATCTTACTGGGGGACCTCTCCTGGGACACCCGACAGATGTTTTTC
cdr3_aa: CACDILLGDLSWDTRQMFF

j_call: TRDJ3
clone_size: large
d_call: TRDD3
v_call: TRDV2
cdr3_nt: TGTGCCTGTGACCATACTGGGGGATCCCACAGCTCCTGGGACACCCGACAGATGTTTTTC
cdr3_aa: CACDHTGGSHSSWDTRQMFF

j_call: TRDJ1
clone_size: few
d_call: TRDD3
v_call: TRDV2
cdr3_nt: TGTGCCTGTGACAAGCTGGGGGATAGTCGGGCTAACTTCGGTAAACTCATCTTT
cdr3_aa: CACDKLGDSRANFGKLIF

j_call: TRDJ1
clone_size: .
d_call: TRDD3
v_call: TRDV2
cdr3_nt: TGTGCCTGTGACTTGCTGGGGGCCACCGATAAACTCATCTTT
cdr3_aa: CACDLLGATDKLIF

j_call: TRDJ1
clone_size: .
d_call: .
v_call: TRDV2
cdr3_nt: TGTGCCTGTGACACCGTCGGGAGGGGAATAAACACCGATAAACTCATCTTT
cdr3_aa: CACDTVGRGINTDKLIF

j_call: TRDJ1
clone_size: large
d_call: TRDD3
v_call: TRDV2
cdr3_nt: TGTGCCTGTGACACGCTGGGGGAAAACACCGATAAACTCATCTTT
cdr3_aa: CACDTLGENTDKLIF

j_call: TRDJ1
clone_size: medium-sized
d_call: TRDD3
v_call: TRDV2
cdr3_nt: TGTGCCTGTGACTCGGTGCTACTGGGGGCGCGGGGCGATAAACTCATCTTT
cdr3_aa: CACDSVLLGARGDKLIF

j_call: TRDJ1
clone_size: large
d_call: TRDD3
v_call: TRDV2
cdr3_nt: TGTGCCTGTGACATCCTCGGTACACTGGGGGAAAGACCCACCGATAAACTCATCTTT
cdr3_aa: CACDILGTLGERPTDKLIF

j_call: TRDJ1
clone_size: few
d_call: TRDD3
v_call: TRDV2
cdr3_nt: TGTGCCTGTGAACGACTGGGGGCCAACCTAGATAACACCGATAAACTCATCTTT
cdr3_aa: CACERLGANLDNTDKLIF

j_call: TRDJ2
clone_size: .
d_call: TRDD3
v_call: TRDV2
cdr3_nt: TGTGCCTGTGACACACTGGGGGACACTTTGACAGCACAACTCTTCTTT
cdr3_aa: CACDTLGDTLTAQLFF

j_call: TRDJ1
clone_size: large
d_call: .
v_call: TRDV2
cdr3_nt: TGTGCCTGTGACACCGTGTTGGAGGATTCCTTAAGAGGTAAACTCATCTTT
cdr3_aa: CACDTVLEDSLRGKLIF

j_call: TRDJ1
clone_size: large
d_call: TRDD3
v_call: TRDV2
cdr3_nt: TGTGCCTGTGACTTACTGGGGGATACGGGCGATAAACTCATCTTT
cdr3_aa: CACDLLGDTGDKLIF

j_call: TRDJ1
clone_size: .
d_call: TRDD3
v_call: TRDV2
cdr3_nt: TGTGCCTGTGAAGCACTGGGGGCTACGGAGGACACCGATAAACTCATCTTT
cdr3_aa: CACEALGATEDTDKLIF

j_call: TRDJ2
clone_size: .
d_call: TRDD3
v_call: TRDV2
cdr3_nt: TGTGCCTGTGACACCGTGGGGGGGGATAATACGGCACAACTCTTCTTT
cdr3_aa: CACDTVGGDNTAQLFF

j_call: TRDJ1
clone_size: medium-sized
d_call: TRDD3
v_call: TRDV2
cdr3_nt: TGTGCCTGTGACACCGTTGGTACTGGGGGATCCTACACCGATAAACTCATCTTT
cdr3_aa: CACDTVGTGGSYTDKLIF

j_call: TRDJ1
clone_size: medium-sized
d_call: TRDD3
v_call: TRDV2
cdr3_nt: TGTGCCTGTGACCCCGTTGGCCCTGTCGACCTCCCTCGGGGATTGGGGGATGACACCGATAAACTCATCTTT
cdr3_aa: CACDPVGPVDLPRGLGDDTDKLIF

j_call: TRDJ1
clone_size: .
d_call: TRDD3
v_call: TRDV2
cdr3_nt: TGTGCCTGTGACACCGTACGGGGGATACTTTACACCGATAAACTCATCTTT
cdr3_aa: CACDTVRGILYTDKLIF

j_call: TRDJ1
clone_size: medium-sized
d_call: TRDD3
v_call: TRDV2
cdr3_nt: TGTGCCTGTGACACCGTATCACTGGGGGATACGGGGGCCGATAAACTCATCTTT
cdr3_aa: CACDTVSLGDTGADKLIF

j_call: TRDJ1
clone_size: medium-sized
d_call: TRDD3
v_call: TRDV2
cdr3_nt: TGTGCCTGTGACGGACTGGGGGATAACACCGATAAACTCATCTTT
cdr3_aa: CACDGLGDNTDKLIF

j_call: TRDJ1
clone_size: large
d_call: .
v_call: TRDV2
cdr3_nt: TGTGCCTGTGACCCCGTTAGCGGAATGTACACCGATAAACTCATCTTT
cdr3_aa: CACDPVSGMYTDKLIF

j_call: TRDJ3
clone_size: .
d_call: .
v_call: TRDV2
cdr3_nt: TGTGCCTGTGACACAACGGGACTAAGCTCCTGGGACACCCGACAGATGTTTTTC
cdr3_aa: CACDTTGLSSWDTRQMFF